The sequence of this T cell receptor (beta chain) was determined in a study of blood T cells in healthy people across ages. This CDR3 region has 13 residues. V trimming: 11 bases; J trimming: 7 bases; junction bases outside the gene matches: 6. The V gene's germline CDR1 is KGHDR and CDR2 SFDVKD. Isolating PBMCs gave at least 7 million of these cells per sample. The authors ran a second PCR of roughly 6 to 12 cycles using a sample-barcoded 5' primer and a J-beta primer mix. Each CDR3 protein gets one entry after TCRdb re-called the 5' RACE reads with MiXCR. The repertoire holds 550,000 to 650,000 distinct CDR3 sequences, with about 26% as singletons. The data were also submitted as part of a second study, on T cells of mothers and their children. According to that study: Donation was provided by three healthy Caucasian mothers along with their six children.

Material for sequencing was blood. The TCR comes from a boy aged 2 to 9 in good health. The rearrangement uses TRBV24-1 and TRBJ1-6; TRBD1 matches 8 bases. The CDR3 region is CAIKTGENSPLHF. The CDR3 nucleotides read TGTGCCATCAAGACAGGGGAGAATTCACCCCTCCACTTT.